Presented here are 28 T cell receptor beta chains from one specimen sequenced in a study of CD8+ T cells in alopecia areata. Treatment specified: oral pan-JAK inhibitor, 5-10 mg twice daily. Isolated RNA was reverse transcribed into cDNA used as the sequencing template. Clones were sequenced by immunoSEQ multiplex PCR, and TCRdb holds only the in-frame ones, with some missing. The data show under 350,000 clones, with roughly 60% seen just once and under 2% held by the top ten. The sample was CD4+ T cells sorted from blood, taken at week 24, from a patient treated with tofacitinib. The receptors were sampled from a human donor with alopecia areata.

The chain employs TRBV27 and TRBJ2-6; 9 positions match TRBD1. The trim removed 7 bases at V and 1 base at J, leaving 11 bases unmatched. The CDR3 is 18 residues long. From germline, CDR1 is MNHEY and CDR2 SMNVEV (reference sequence). The CDR3 DNA follows: TGTGCCAGCACCCACAGGGGGCTTTACCTGTCTGGGGCCAACGTCCTGACTTTC. Residues: CASTHRGLYLSGANVLTF.

This rearrangement joins TRBV14 to TRBJ1-6; D perhaps matches TRBD1 (5 bases). This CDR3 has 17 residues. Germline lookup yields CDR1 SGHDN and CDR2 FVKESK. Trimming took 2 bases from V and 5 from J, leaving 16 bases between them. The CDR3 loop reads CASSQRPGGFNNSPLHF. The CDR3, as DNA: TGTGCCAGCAGCCAACGCCCCGGGGGGTTCAATAATTCACCCCTCCACTTT.

The chain combines TRBV15 with TRBJ1-4; perhaps TRBD1 as D (6 bases). Trimming left V 1 base short and J 4 bases short, with 10 bases between. CDR3 length equals 15 residues. Germline lookup yields CDR1 LNHNV and CDR2 YYDKDF (reference sequence). Written as DNA, the CDR3 is TGTGCCACCAGCAGAGCGAAACAGGGTAATGAAAAACTGTTTTTT. This encodes CATSRAKQGNEKLFF.

The chain carries TRBV10-3 and TRBJ2-2, with a tentative D call TRBD1 (5 bases). CDR1 ENHRY and CDR2 SYGVKD come from the germline V gene. CDR3 length: 14 residues. V shed 9 bases and J shed 0 bases, with 11 bases lying between them. CDR3 sequence reads: CAMTASANTGELFF. The CDR3 nucleotides are TGTGCCATGACAGCCTCTGCGAACACCGGGGAGCTGTTTTTT.

The chain carries TRBV28 and TRBJ2-1, with a possible D match to TRBD1 (5 bases). The CDR3 covers 16 residues. V lost 4 bases to trimming and J lost 2 bases, with 15 bases between them. Looked up from germline, CDR1 is MDHEN and CDR2 is SYDVKM. CDR3 bases: TGTGCCAGCAGTTCCTCGGACATCAGACCCTACAATGAGCAGTTCTTC. Amino acids: CASSSSDIRPYNEQFF. Supplemented by reference TRBV28 and TRBJ2-1, the full variable domain reads DVKVTQSSRYLVKRTGEKVFLECVQDMDHENMFWYRQDPGLGLRLIYFSYDVKMKEKGDIPEGYSVSREKKERFSLILESASTNQTSMYLCASSSSDIRPYNEQFFGPGTRLTVL.

This chain connects TRBV29-1 to TRBJ2-6; D uncertain. CDR3 length equals 13 residues. Germline CDR1 SQVTM, CDR2 ANQGSEA. The CDR3 bases are TGCAGGTGGGCCCCCTCTGGGGCCAACGTCCTGACTTTC. This sequence encodes CRWAPSGANVLTF.

This clone was detected once. A junction boundary mismatches the germline segment, possibly from a read error. The chain couples TRBV28 to TRBJ2-7, with TRBD2 matching over 12 bases. Germline V gene lookup returns CDR1 MDHEN and CDR2 SYDVKM. This CDR3 contains 12 residues. The CDR3: CASSSGLAGLSF. The CDR3, as DNA: TGTGCCAGCAGCTCCGGACTAGCGGGACTCTCCTTC.

This sequence joins TRBV7-2 and TRBJ1-4; possible D gene TRBD1, 5 bases. Germline V gene data show CDR1 as SGHTA and CDR2 as FQGNSA. The CDR3 has 15 amino acids. V was trimmed by 4 bases and J by 6 bases, leaving 15 bases between them. The CDR3 spells CASSSRRGPDEKLFF. CDR3 in DNA: TGTGCCAGCAGCTCTCGCCGGGGCCCTGATGAAAAACTGTTTTTT. Full variable domain (missing parts from reference TRBV7-2 and TRBJ1-4): GAGVSQSPSNKVTEKGKDVELRCDPISGHTALYWYRQSLGQGLEFLIYFQGNSAPDKSGLPSDRFSAERTGGSVSTLTIQRTQQEDSAVYLCASSSRRGPDEKLFFGSGTQLSVL.

This clone was seen only once. V gene TRBV5-6 combines with J gene TRBJ2-7; a possible D gene is TRBD2 (5 bases). Germline CDR1 reads SGHDT; CDR2 reads YYEEEE. The CDR3 loop spans 13 amino acids. Deletions cut 4 bases from V and 3 bases from J, with 11 bases between. The CDR3 region has the DNA TGTGCCAGCAGCGGAGGACCGCACTACGAGCAGTACTTC. Its translation is CASSGGPHYEQYF. Full variable domain (outside the CDR3, taken from reference TRBV5-6 and TRBJ2-7): DAGVTQSPTHLIKTRGQQVTLRCSPKSGHDTVSWYQQALGQGPQFIFQYYEEEERQRGNFPDRFSGHQFPNYSSELNVNALLLGDSALYLCASSGGPHYEQYFGPGTRLTVT.

The chain combines TRBV29-1 with TRBJ2-7; 9 positions match TRBD2. The V segment lost 4 bases and the J segment 2 bases; nucleotides outside the gene matches: 6. Per germline, CDR1 SQVTM and CDR2 ANQGSEA. The CDR3 is 14 residues long. CDR3: CSVAPQRGAYEQYF. The CDR3 coding sequence is TGCAGCGTTGCCCCCCAGCGGGGGGCCTACGAGCAGTACTTC.

The rearrangement joins TRBV29-1 to TRBJ2-3; TRBD2 matches at 9 bases. The CDR3 covers 14 residues. The germline V gene encodes CDR1 SQVTM and CDR2 ANQGSEA. V gave up 4 bases and J gave up 1 base; unmatched junction bases: 3. In nucleotides, the CDR3 is TGCAGCGTTGGGGCTAGCGGGGGCACAGATACGCAGTATTTT. It translates to CSVGASGGTDTQYF.

The V call is TRBV9, the J call TRBJ2-1; 9 bases agree with TRBD1. This CDR3 contains 15 residues. Per germline, CDR1 SGDLS and CDR2 YYNGEE. Germline trimming cut 1 base from V and 5 bases from J; bases unmatched to any gene: 4. The CDR3 DNA reads as TGTGCCAGCAGCGTAAAGGGGGACAGGGACAATGAGCAGTTCTTC. Translation: CASSVKGDRDNEQFF.

CDR3 in amino acids: CASSLDGGYNEQFF. The CDR3 bases are TGTGCCAGCAGCTTAGACGGGGGGTACAATGAGCAGTTCTTC. The chain carries TRBV5-6 and TRBJ2-1, with 7 bases that match TRBD2. V was clipped by 2 bases and J by 4 bases; unmatched bases: 3. CDR1 and CDR2 from the germline V gene are SGHDT and YYEEEE. The CDR3 covers 14 residues.

The chain joins TRBV28 to TRBJ1-6, with 8 bases fitting TRBD1. Per germline, CDR1 MDHEN and CDR2 SYDVKM. This CDR3 spans 14 amino acids. V shed 2 bases and J 10 bases; nucleotides not matched to a gene: 4. The CDR3 here is CASSLRTGYSPLHF. The CDR3 DNA reads TGTGCCAGCAGTTTAAGGACAGGGTACTCACCCCTCCACTTT.

The chain uses TRBV7-2 and TRBJ1-2; D remains unclear. V lost 1 base to trimming and J lost 4 bases, with 7 bases between them. CDR1 and CDR2 (germline): SGHTA, FQGNSA. The CDR3 is made up of 13 amino acids. CDR3 sequence: CASSLGYVYGYTF. The CDR3 DNA follows: TGTGCCAGCAGCTTAGGGTACGTCTATGGCTACACCTTC. Full variable domain (rest looked up from reference TRBV7-2 and TRBJ1-2): GAGVSQSPSNKVTEKGKDVELRCDPISGHTALYWYRQSLGQGLEFLIYFQGNSAPDKSGLPSDRFSAERTGGSVSTLTIQRTQQEDSAVYLCASSLGYVYGYTFGSGTRLTVV.

The V gene is TRBV7-2, the J gene TRBJ2-1, with 8 bases matching TRBD2. After removal of 5 bases from V and 6 bases from J, the junction contained 3 bases not matched to a gene. The CDR3 consists of 13 residues. The germline gives CDR1 SGHTA, CDR2 FQGNSA. The CDR3 DNA follows: TGTGCCAGCAGCACCAGCGGGGGCAATGAGCAGTTCTTC. Amino acids: CASSTSGGNEQFF.

A note on this clone: Other DNA sequences in the same sample also yield this CDR3. This chain joins TRBV18 and TRBJ2-5; D not certain. Trimming left V 0 bases short and J 1 base short, with 6 bases between. CDR3 length equals 14 residues. Germline V gene sequence: CDR1 KGHSH, CDR2 LQKENI. Written as DNA, the CDR3 is TGTGCCAGCTCACCACCGGGATTCCAAGAGACCCAGTACTTC. This codes for CASSPPGFQETQYF.

CDR3 sequence (DNA): TGTGCCAGCAGCTCTAGAACCGGACAGGTCTCTGGGGCCAACGTCCTGACTTTC. It yields the protein CASSSRTGQVSGANVLTF. The chain carries TRBV7-9 and TRBJ2-6; 7 nucleotides agree with TRBD1. V lost 4 bases, J lost 0 bases, and 9 bases stayed unmatched. The CDR3 contains 18 residues. Germline V lookup: CDR1 SEHNR, CDR2 FQNEAQ (reference sequence).

The CDR3 coding sequence is TGTGCCTGGAGTGGCGGCAGCTCGTCAGGAAAACTGTTTTTT. Translation: CAWSGGSSSGKLFF. The chain joins TRBV30 to TRBJ1-4; D gene uncertain. The CDR3 has 14 residues. The germline CDR1 and CDR2 sequences are GTSNPN and SVGIG (reference sequence). Between the trimmed V and J ends, which lost 1 base and 10 bases, there was a span of 16 bases.

This chain links TRBV25-1 with TRBJ1-6; D might be TRBD1 (5 bases). CDR1 MGHDK and CDR2 SYGVNS come from the germline V gene. CDR3 size: 11 residues. V gave up 4 bases and J gave up 18 bases, with 13 bases separating them. The CDR3 DNA reads as TGTGCCAGCAGTGTACGGGGGATTTCCCACTTT. It translates to CASSVRGISHF.

This chain links TRBV6-5 with TRBJ1-1, with a weak D call TRBD1 (5 bases). The CDR3 contains 13 residues. From germline, CDR1 is MNHEY and CDR2 SVGAGI. V was pared by 0 bases and J by 6 bases, with 8 bases between. CDR3 sequence reads: CASSYSLGPEAFF. CDR3 nucleotide sequence: TGTGCCAGCAGTTACTCGTTGGGGCCTGAAGCTTTCTTT.

V and J are TRBV29-1 and TRBJ2-5, with 10 bases identical to TRBD1. The CDR3 runs 13 residues. With V trimmed by 7 bases and J by 5 bases, 7 bases remained unmatched. CDR1 and CDR2 (germline): SQVTM, ANQGSEA. CDR3 DNA sequence: TGCAGCGCAGCCGACAGGGGGCTGGAGACCCAGTACTTC. This translates into CSAADRGLETQYF.

This clone was detected only a few times. The V call is TRBV5-1, the J call TRBJ2-6, with unresolved D. This CDR3 has 19 amino acids. Trimming took off 0 bases at V and 2 bases at J, with 18 bases between the two ends. Germline CDR1 SGHRS, CDR2 YFSETQ. CDR3 coding DNA: TGCGCCAGCAGCTTGGCGGCAGTGAGGTTTGGTGCTGGGGCCAACGTCCTGACTTTC. Amino acids: CASSLAAVRFGAGANVLTF. Using reference TRBV5-1 and TRBJ2-6 for the parts outside the CDR3, the full variable domain is KAGVTQTPRYLIKTRGQQVTLSCSPISGHRSVSWYQQTPGQGLQFLFEYFSETQRNKGNFPGRFSGRQFSNSRSEMNVSTLELGDSALYLCASSLAAVRFGAGANVLTFGAGSRLTVL.

The chain employs TRBV4-3 and TRBJ2-2, with TRBD2 as a possible D gene (6 bases). V was trimmed by 4 bases and J by 4 bases, leaving 16 bases between them. Germline V gene lookup returns CDR1 LGHNA and CDR2 YSLEER. The CDR3 length is 16 residues. CDR3 in DNA: TGCGCCAGCAGCCCCCGACTAGGCAGTAGCACCGGGGAGCTGTTTTTT. Amino acids: CASSPRLGSSTGELFF.

The chain uses TRBV15 and TRBJ1-5, with D possibly matching TRBD1 (6 bases). In germline, CDR1 is LNHNV, CDR2 YYDKDF (reference sequence). V lost 2 bases and J 5 bases, leaving 10 bases between the germline ends. The CDR3 loop spans 14 amino acids. Here the CDR3 reads CATSRTGSYQPQHF. The CDR3 coding sequence is TGTGCCACCAGCAGAACAGGGTCTTATCAGCCCCAGCATTTT.

This clone appeared once. The gene calls are TRBV29-1 and TRBJ2-2; 9 bases are shared with TRBD1. The V and J ends lost 6 bases and 7 bases, in that order; junction bases with no gene match: 6. The CDR3 consists of 13 residues. Germline CDR1 is SQVTM and CDR2 is ANQGSEA. The CDR3 loop is CSVMTGGGGELFF. Written as DNA, the CDR3 is TGCAGCGTCATGACAGGGGGAGGCGGGGAGCTGTTTTTT.

The V and J genes are TRBV30 and TRBJ1-3; D is undetermined. Germline V gene sequence: CDR1 GTSNPN, CDR2 SVGIG (reference sequence). CDR3 length equals 14 residues. V was shortened by 4 bases and J by 0 bases, with 10 bases between the two germline ends. The DNA of the CDR3 is TGTGCCTGGAACCTCGGGGACTCTGGAAACACCATATATTTT. Translation: CAWNLGDSGNTIYF.

This clone was counted a few times. The chain has TRBV28 and TRBJ2-2; D is unclear. This CDR3 is 12 amino acids long. V was trimmed by 8 bases and J by 8 bases, leaving 12 bases between them. Germline CDR1 and CDR2: MDHEN and SYDVKM. This CDR3 reads CASSSPVGELFF. The CDR3 bases are TGTGCCAGCTCCTCCCCCGTAGGGGAGCTGTTTTTT.